This T cell receptor (beta chain) originates from a study of blood T cells in healthy people across ages. The second PCR ran roughly 7 to 12 cycles with a sample-barcoded 5' primer and J-beta primers. TCRdb processed the 5' RACE reads anew with MiXCR; each CDR3 protein has one entry. The sample has roughly 1.5 million distinct CDR3 sequences, approximately 42% seen once. CDR3 length equals 16 residues. CDR1 and CDR2 (germline): SGHAT, FQNNGV. In the case of this clonotype: A much larger clone differs by one base, so this may be a read error.

This TCR derives from a woman in her late teens or twenties in good health. The sample taken for sequencing was blood. The J gene is TRBJ2-6, the V gene TRBV11-2; tentative D call: TRBD1 (5 bases). Here the CDR3 reads CASSLSRRSGANVPTF. The CDR3, as DNA: TGTGCCAGCAGCTTGAGCCGGCGCTCTGGGGCCAACGTCCCGACTTTC.